The TCR beta chain under discussion was sequenced for a study of molecular identifiers for immune sequencing clone quantification. Study observations and caveats: Jurkat TCR RNA spiked in from one cell could reportedly be detected among about a million naive cells.

TCRdb recomputed calls from the PCR reads with MiXCR, one row per CDR3 protein. Of roughly 100,000 distinct CDR3 sequences in the sample, 35% were seen once. A note on this clonotype: Its antigen is not identified.

V was pared by 1 base and J by 6 bases, with 8 bases of the junction left unmatched. Per germline, CDR1 MNHNS and CDR2 SASEGT. The CDR3 runs 16 residues. This sequence was found in a human donor in good health. Some libraries in this study had Jurkat cell RNA spiked in. Sequencing input: naive CD8+ T cells from blood, with Jurkat cell RNA spiked in. Regarding subset: FACS-sorted CD8+CD4-CCR7+CD45RA+ naive T cells. The V and J genes are TRBV6-1 and TRBJ2-2; 7 positions match TRBD1. CDR3 bases: TGTGCCAGCAGTGAAGGAAGACAGGGATCCGCCGGGGAGCTGTTTTTT. Translation: CASSEGRQGSAGELFF.